At least ten counts were recorded for the clone carrying this T cell receptor (beta chain). Researchers prepared the TCRbeta library using unique molecular identifiers, the study reports. TCRdb re-analysed the PCR reads in MiXCR, keeping a single row per CDR3 protein. The table shows about 270,000 distinct CDR3 sequences, with almost 10% occurring only once. The record originates from a study of T-cell reconstitution after alpha-beta-depleted transplantation in children. The sample here was PBMCs from the stem cell graft donor, taken from the stem cell graft. This TCR was sampled from a human donor who donated a stem cell graft to a child with SCID.

In nucleotides, the CDR3 is TGTGCCAGCAGTTCCCCCTTCGACAAGGGGAAAAACATTCAGTACTTC. Translated: CASSSPFDKGKNIQYF. The gene calls are TRBV6-5 and TRBJ2-4, with D maybe TRBD1 (5 bases). V lost 4 bases and J lost 4, with 17 bases in between. The CDR3 is 16 residues long. From germline, CDR1 is MNHEY and CDR2 SVGAGI.